This T cell receptor beta chain was captured in a study of blood T cell repertoires in COVID-19. Across the study: Samples representing acute and convalescent COVID-19 were sourced from the United States, Italy and Spain. PBMCs, B-cell-depleted T cells, or T cells provided the cDNA or gDNA that made up the material.

Original analysis: Reference gene primer amplification gave estimated nucleated cell counts. Clones were read by immunoSEQ multiplex PCR, and TCRdb kept only the in-frame ones, dropping some. V, J and clone size were drawn from that table, and D and trimming were deduced from the DNA. The profile shows approximately 290,000 clones, 80% to 95% of them singletons. Those enrolled in Seattle joined during active infection and were followed longitudinally afterward. The TCR sequence derives from a woman aged 25 to 39 with COVID-19, enrolled during active disease. Material for sequencing was peripheral blood.

Written as DNA, the CDR3 is TGTGCCAGCCGGAAACATCGACAGCTTCAGGGTGAGCAGTTCTTC. Translated: CASRKHRQLQGEQFF. The chain recombines TRBV28 with TRBJ2-1; D perhaps matches TRBD1 (5 bases). V shed 8 bases and J shed 9 bases, with 23 bases lying between them. Germline V gene sequence: CDR1 MDHEN, CDR2 SYDVKM. The CDR3 runs 15 residues.